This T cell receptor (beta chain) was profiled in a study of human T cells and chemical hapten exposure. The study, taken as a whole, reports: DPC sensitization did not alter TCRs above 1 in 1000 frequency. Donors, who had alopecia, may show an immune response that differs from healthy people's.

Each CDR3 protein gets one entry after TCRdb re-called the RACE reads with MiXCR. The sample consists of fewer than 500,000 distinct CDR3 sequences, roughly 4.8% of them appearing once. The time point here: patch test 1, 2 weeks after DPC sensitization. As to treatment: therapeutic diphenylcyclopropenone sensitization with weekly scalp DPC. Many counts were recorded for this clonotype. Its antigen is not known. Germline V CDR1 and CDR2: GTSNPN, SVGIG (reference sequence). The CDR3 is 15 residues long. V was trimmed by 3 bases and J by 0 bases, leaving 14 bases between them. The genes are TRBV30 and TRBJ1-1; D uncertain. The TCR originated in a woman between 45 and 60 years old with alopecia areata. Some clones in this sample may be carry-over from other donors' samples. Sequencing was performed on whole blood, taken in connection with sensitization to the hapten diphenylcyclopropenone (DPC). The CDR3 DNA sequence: TGTGCCTGGAGCGTACCCTTCAAGATGAACACTGAAGCTTTCTTT. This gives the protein CAWSVPFKMNTEAFF.